Shown below are 10 T cell receptor beta chains from a single sample sequenced in a study of blood T cell repertoires in COVID-19. The repertoire was sequenced with immunoSEQ multiplex PCR; TCRdb's copy has only in-frame clones and lacks some. The table lists about 210,000 clones, 92% of them singletons. Sample: peripheral blood. These receptors all come from a man aged 30-40 years with acute or convalescent COVID-19.

The chain joins TRBV2 to TRBJ1-1, with 7 bases identical to TRBD1. Germline CDR1 reads SNHLY; CDR2 reads FYNNEI. This CDR3 has 16 amino acids. With 7 bases clipped from V and 3 bases from J, the junction kept 14 bases outside the gene matches. This CDR3 is CASTRQGLRGDTEAFF. DNA of the CDR3: TGTGCCAGCACCCGACAGGGACTTCGGGGTGACACTGAAGCTTTCTTT.

Written as DNA, the CDR3 is TGTGCCAGTAGTTACCTAGCGGGGTCCAATGAGCAGTTCTTC. Translation gives CASSYLAGSNEQFF. V is TRBV19 and J is TRBJ2-1; TRBD2 agrees at 9 bases. V lost 5 bases, J lost 6 bases, and 5 bases stayed unmatched. The CDR3 spans 14 residues. Germline CDR1 reads LNHDA; CDR2 reads SQIVND (reference sequence).

This chain connects TRBV15 to TRBJ2-7; tentative D call: TRBD1 (6 bases). The germline V gene has CDR1 LNHNV and CDR2 YYDKDF (reference sequence). This CDR3 is built from 13 residues. Trimming removed 2 bases from V and 6 bases from J, with 11 bases in between. The CDR3: CATSRPQGAEQYF. DNA for the CDR3: TGTGCCACCAGCAGACCACAGGGCGCCGAGCAGTACTTC.

The chain employs TRBV15 and TRBJ2-5; TRBD1 matches at 7 bases. V dropped 8 bases and J dropped 4; count of bases not matched to a gene: 4. The CDR3 runs to 12 residues. Germline V gene data show CDR1 as LNHNV and CDR2 as YYDKDF (reference sequence). CDR3 sequence (DNA): TGTGCCACCGGAAGGGGGCTAGAGACCCAGTACTTC. Its protein is CATGRGLETQYF.

The J gene is TRBJ1-1, the V gene TRBV11-2; weak D call: TRBD1 (5 bases). The CDR3 length is 14 residues. Trimming took 6 bases from V and 9 from J, leaving 20 bases between them. The germline V gene has CDR1 SGHAT and CDR2 FQNNGV. CDR3 region: CASSPIWTPEKAFF. The CDR3 nucleotides are TGTGCCAGCAGTCCTATCTGGACACCCGAGAAAGCTTTCTTT.

The chain uses TRBV4-2 and TRBJ2-7; no clear D gene. The V end was cut by 6 bases, the J end by 0 bases, with 15 bases between. Looked up from germline, CDR1 is LGHNA and CDR2 is YNFKEQ. This CDR3 has 15 amino acids. CDR3 bases: TGTGCCAGCAGACATGACACGATCAGCTCCTACGAGCAGTACTTC. Its protein product is CASRHDTISSYEQYF.

The V and J genes are TRBV3-1 (or the pseudogene TRBV3-2) and TRBJ1-1, with 7 bases that match TRBD1. CDR1 and CDR2 (germline): LGHDT, YNNKEL (reference sequence). This CDR3 has 13 amino acids. After removal of 6 bases from V and 3 bases from J, the junction contained 4 bases not matched to a gene. CDR3 sequence reads: CASRTGSYTEAFF. The CDR3 DNA is TGTGCCAGCAGGACAGGGTCCTACACTGAAGCTTTCTTT.

The chain combines TRBV27 with TRBJ2-3, with a weak D call TRBD2 (6 bases). The length of the CDR3 is 18 residues. Between the trimmed V and J ends, which lost 1 base and 0 bases, there was a span of 17 bases. Germline V lookup: CDR1 MNHEY, CDR2 SMNVEV (reference sequence). For the CDR3, the DNA is TGTGCCAGCAGTTTATTGGGGACTGGCGTTGATAGCACAGATACGCAGTATTTT. This sequence encodes CASSLLGTGVDSTDTQYF.

In this sample, this clone turned up once. The chain carries TRBV19 and TRBJ1-3; D possibly corresponds to TRBD1 (5 bases). V was cut by 9 bases and J by 4 bases, with 22 bases left in between. The CDR3 covers 16 residues. Looked up from germline, CDR1 is LNHDA and CDR2 is SQIVND (reference sequence). The CDR3 DNA is TGTGCCAGCAGAACCGAAGGGGCGATTACGGGAAACACCATATATTTT. Amino acid sequence: CASRTEGAITGNTIYF.

The genes are TRBV12-5 and TRBJ1-1; TRBD1 might be the D (5 bases). The CDR3 extends over 13 amino acids. The V gene's germline CDR1 is LGHNT and CDR2 FRNRAP. Trimming took off 10 bases at V and 3 bases at J, with 15 bases between the two ends. The CDR3, as DNA: TGTGCTACCTCAACAGGTTGGGACACTGAAGCTTTCTTT. This encodes CATSTGWDTEAFF.